Following are 15 T cell receptor beta chains from one sample sequenced in a study of blood T cell repertoires in COVID-19. Only in-frame clones appear in the TCRdb table, and some are missing; sequencing was by immunoSEQ multiplex PCR. The table has about 230,000 clones, 81% seen once. Sequenced input: peripheral blood. Receptors originate from an elderly woman with acute or convalescent COVID-19.

V gene TRBV7-2 combines with J gene TRBJ2-6; D perhaps matches TRBD2 (5 bases). This CDR3 has 18 amino acids. V was clipped by 5 bases and J by 0 bases, with 17 bases between them. Germline V gene data show CDR1 as SGHTA and CDR2 as FQGNSA. CDR3 amino acids: CASSLLRGLVSGANVLTF. The CDR3 coding sequence is TGTGCCAGCAGCCTCCTGAGAGGGTTGGTCTCTGGGGCCAACGTCCTGACTTTC.

The V and J genes are TRBV3-1 (or the pseudogene TRBV3-2) and TRBJ1-1; 7 bases align to TRBD1. The CDR3 loop spans 14 amino acids. Germline V gene data show CDR1 as LGHDT and CDR2 as YNNKEL (reference sequence). J gave up 3 bases and V 4 bases, and 5 bases lay outside the gene matches. CDR3 loop: CASSPGQSDTEAFF. The CDR3 DNA sequence: TGTGCCAGCAGCCCGGGACAGTCCGACACTGAAGCTTTCTTT.

The rearrangement joins TRBV4-1 to TRBJ2-3; 9 bases agree with TRBD1. Germline CDR1 MGHRA, CDR2 YSYEKL. After removal of 0 bases from V and 4 bases from J, the junction contained 5 bases not matched to a gene. The CDR3 totals 16 residues. The CDR3 sequence is CASSQDRGQGSDTQYF. The CDR3 DNA follows: TGCGCCAGCAGCCAAGATCGTGGACAGGGGTCAGATACGCAGTATTTT.

The gene calls are TRBV7-2 and TRBJ2-7; D may be TRBD1 (6 bases). V lost 1 base to trimming and J lost 2 bases, with 9 bases between them. The CDR3 has 14 residues. Germline values: CDR1 SGHTA, CDR2 FQGNSA. In nucleotides, the CDR3 is TGTGCCAGCAGCTTAGACGGACAGACCTACGAGCAGTACTTC. Translating it yields CASSLDGQTYEQYF.

The chain links TRBV19 to TRBJ1-4, with D possibly TRBD1 on 5 matching bases. This CDR3 is 12 amino acids long. Germline assignment: CDR1 LNHDA and CDR2 SQIVND (reference sequence). The ends were cut back, 5 bases at V and 10 bases at J, with 11 bases in the middle. The CDR3: CASSVDRGKLFF. The CDR3 DNA reads as TGTGCCAGTAGTGTCGACAGAGGAAAACTGTTTTTT. The full variable domain, rest sourced from reference TRBV19 and TRBJ1-4, is DGGITQSPKYLFRKEGQNVTLSCEQNLNHDAMYWYRQDPGQGLRLIYYSQIVNDFQKGDIAEGYSVSREKKESFPLTVTSAQKNPTAFYLCASSVDRGKLFFGSGTQLSVL.

This clone has ten or more counts. The rearrangement uses TRBV5-4 and TRBJ2-5; 12 positions agree with TRBD2. This CDR3 comprises 15 residues. J gave up 5 bases and V 4 bases, and 6 bases lay outside the gene matches. Germline V CDR1 and CDR2: SGHNT, YYREEE (reference sequence). The CDR3 nucleotides read TGTGCCAGCAGCGCCGGGACTAGCGGGTCGGAGACCCAGTACTTC. It is translated as CASSAGTSGSETQYF.

The rearrangement joins TRBV28 to TRBJ2-7, with TRBD2 matching 13 bases. The CDR3 is 16 residues long. The V gene's germline CDR1 is MDHEN and CDR2 SYDVKM. Unmatched junction bases numbered 10, after V lost 6 bases and J lost 5 bases. The CDR3 spells CASSEPRLAGGNEQYF. The CDR3, as DNA: TGTGCCAGCAGCGAACCAAGACTAGCGGGAGGAAACGAGCAGTACTTC.

The chain links TRBV3-1 (or the pseudogene TRBV3-2) to TRBJ1-2, with D uncertain. The CDR3 sequence is 15 residues long. The V gene lost 2 bases and the J gene lost 0 bases, with 10 bases spanning the gap. In germline, CDR1 is LGHDT, CDR2 YNNKEL (reference sequence). For the CDR3, the DNA is TGTGCCAGCAGCCAAATGGTTGCAGCTAACTATGGCTACACCTTC. Encoded protein: CASSQMVAANYGYTF.

This sequence joins TRBV5-1 and TRBJ2-4, with TRBD2 as a possible D gene (5 bases). V was cut by 4 bases and J by 9 bases, with 14 bases left in between. The CDR3 length is 13 residues. Per the germline V gene, CDR1 is SGHRS and CDR2 is YFSETQ. CDR3 protein: CASSPEGRGIQYF. CDR3 in DNA: TGCGCCAGCAGCCCAGAGGGTCGTGGCATTCAGTACTTC.

The gene calls are TRBV28 and TRBJ1-4; 7 bases are a match to TRBD1. The germline V gene encodes CDR1 MDHEN and CDR2 SYDVKM. CDR3 length: 15 amino acids. V was pared by 4 bases and J by 8 bases, with 10 bases of the junction left unmatched. CDR3 nucleotide sequence: TGTGCCAGCAGTTCCCCGGGACAGCTGGCGGAAAAACTGTTTTTT. Amino acids: CASSSPGQLAEKLFF.

This rearrangement joins TRBV6-5 to TRBJ1-1, with a weak D call TRBD1 (6 bases). V was cut by 6 bases and J by 5 bases, with 19 bases left in between. Per the germline V gene, CDR1 is MNHEY and CDR2 is SVGAGI. The CDR3 runs to 15 residues. CDR3 protein: CASRPPVGAMTEAFF. DNA of the CDR3: TGTGCCAGCAGACCCCCGGTGGGGGCGATGACTGAAGCTTTCTTT.

V gene TRBV3-1 (or the pseudogene TRBV3-2) combines with J gene TRBJ1-2; D is uncertain. Germline-derived CDR1 and CDR2 are LGHDT and YNNKEL (reference sequence). The CDR3 length is 14 residues. The V end was cut by 4 bases, the J end by 2 bases, with 11 bases between. CDR3 protein: CASSPSTENYGYTF. Written as DNA, the CDR3 is TGTGCCAGCAGCCCTTCGACGGAGAACTATGGCTACACCTTC.

CDR3 sequence: CASGYLSGKGGDEQYF. The CDR3 bases are TGTGCCAGCGGATACCTATCAGGGAAAGGTGGTGACGAGCAGTACTTC. The V call is TRBV28, the J call TRBJ2-7; TRBD1 is a possible D gene (5 bases). The V end lost 8 bases, the J end lost 5 bases, and 25 bases lay between the germline ends. Germline assignment: CDR1 MDHEN and CDR2 SYDVKM. The CDR3 totals 16 residues.

This chain links TRBV7-9 with TRBJ2-3, with D possibly TRBD2 on 5 matching bases. The CDR3 has 14 amino acids. Germline CDR1 reads SEHNR; CDR2 reads FQNEAQ (reference sequence). V lost 5 bases and J 4 bases, leaving 13 bases between the germline ends. The CDR3 region is CASSLSGTSDTQYF. CDR3 bases: TGTGCCAGCAGCCTATCGGGAACCTCAGATACGCAGTATTTT.

The genes are TRBV7-2 and TRBJ2-1, with TRBD2 matching over 14 bases. The CDR3 spans 15 residues. Germline lookup yields CDR1 SGHTA and CDR2 FQGNSA. V lost 6 bases, J lost 10 bases, and 8 bases stayed unmatched. CDR3 sequence (DNA): TGTGCCAGCAGGTCGGGACTAGCGGGGGCAAGCGAGCAGTTCTTC. It codes for CASRSGLAGASEQFF.